This TCR beta chain emerged from a study of T cell repertoires in cytomegalovirus infection. Study-wide findings and caveats: The cumulative frequency of public TCR beta families identified carriers of CMV plus the relevant HLA.

Remarks on this clonotype: What it binds is unknown. Germline is not matched at one junction end, which may reflect a read error.

One entry per CDR3 protein, called by TCRdb with MiXCR from the reads. This sample has roughly 730,000 distinct CDR3 sequences, with around a third found just once. The length of the CDR3 is 13 residues. Germline V CDR1 and CDR2: ENHRY, SYGVKD. The clonotype comes from a human donor in good health (CMV status not recorded). Some clones in this sample may be carry-over from other donors' samples. The rearrangement links TRBV10-3 to TRBJ2-7; a possible D gene is TRBD1 (5 bases). Sample: cultured PBMCs, taken from culture after CMV antigen stimulation. The chain's CDR3 is CAISESGSHEQYF. The CDR3 DNA reads TGTGCCATCAGCGAGTCAGGGTCGCACGAGCAGTACTTC.